A selection of T cell receptor beta chains follows, all from one sample in a study of blood T cells in healthy people across ages. TCRdb re-derived calls from the 5' RACE reads in MiXCR, one entry per CDR3 protein. The data contain 1.5 million to 2 million distinct CDR3 sequences, roughly 28% of them singletons. Material for sequencing was blood. The receptors come from a woman in her twenties or thirties in good health. The CDR3 runs from the conserved cysteine through the conserved F or W. Fields, in order: V gene, clone size, J gene, D gene, CDR3 DNA, CDR3 protein. D genes are given only for firm matches. Size is stated for part of the rows, as once, few or many counts, or as a class when the clone is expanded.

TRBV7-9	NA	TRBJ1-1	NA	TGTGCCAGCAGCCGGACGGACAATGAAGCTTTCTTT	CASSRTDNEAFF
TRBV20-1	many	TRBJ2-3	TRBD2	TGCAGTGCTAGCGGGGGGGCCACAGATACGCAGTATTTT	CSASGGATDTQYF
TRBV28	many	TRBJ2-7	NA	TGTGCCAGCAGCCCCAGGTCCGAGCAGTACTTC	CASSPRSEQYF
TRBV28	NA	TRBJ2-5	TRBD1	TGTGCCAGCAGTTTACCAGGGGGCGAGGGAGTTCAAGAGACCCAGTACTTC	CASSLPGGEGVQETQYF
TRBV2	NA	TRBJ1-5	NA	TGTGCCAGCAGTGAGGGTCCGGGCTCTAGGAGTCAGCCCCAGCATTTT	CASSEGPGSRSQPQHF
TRBV4-1	few	TRBJ1-1	NA	TGCGCCAGCAGCCAAGAGGCAGGATTATTTGAAGCTTTCTTT	CASSQEAGLFEAFF
TRBV3-1	few	TRBJ2-1	NA	TGTGCCAGCAGCTCGCCGTATGGGGATGAGCAGTTCTTC	CASSSPYGDEQFF
TRBV2	once	TRBJ2-7	NA	TGTGCCAGCAGTCCCAGCAGGATTCGCTCCTACGAGCAGTACTTC	CASSPSRIRSYEQYF
TRBV20-1	NA	TRBJ2-1	NA	TGCAGTGCTAGCTTACCGGACAGTAACAATGAGCAGTTCTTC	CSASLPDSNNEQFF
TRBV7-2	few	TRBJ2-1	NA	TGTGCCAGCAGCTTTGAGGCTGAGCAGTTCTTC	CASSFEAEQFF
TRBV15	NA	TRBJ1-2	NA	TGTGCCACTAGCAGAACGTTTCCGAACTATGGCTACACCTTC	CATSRTFPNYGYTF
TRBV3-1	NA	TRBJ2-3	TRBD1	TGTGCCGGCAGCCCCAGGCAGGGGGGCACAGATACGCAGTATTTT	CAGSPRQGGTDTQYF
TRBV27	NA	TRBJ1-6	TRBD1	TGTGCCAGCAGCCCACGGACAGGGTATCCTGCACCCCTCCACTTT	CASSPRTGYPAPLHF
TRBV5-1	NA	TRBJ2-1	TRBD2	TGCGCCAGCAGCTTTACTAGCGGATACAGTGAGCAGTTCTTC	CASSFTSGYSEQFF
TRBV20-1	NA	TRBJ2-1	TRBD2	TGCAGTGCTAGGTCACTAGCGGGGGTCTACAATGAGCAGTTCTTC	CSARSLAGVYNEQFF
TRBV11-2	NA	TRBJ2-3	NA	TGTGCCAGCAGCTTCGGGGGGCTTCCCGGCGATACGCAGTATTTT	CASSFGGLPGDTQYF
TRBV7-3	NA	TRBJ2-3	NA	TGTGCCAGCAGCCTGTCGGGACTCCGCACAGATACGCAGTATTTT	CASSLSGLRTDTQYF
TRBV7-6	NA	TRBJ1-1	NA	TGTGCCAGCAGCCCTCGATCCGGGACGGGGAACACTGAAGCTTTCTTT	CASSPRSGTGNTEAFF
TRBV20-1	few	TRBJ2-7	NA	TGCAGTGCGCCGGTGCAGGGCCACGAGCAGTACTTC	CSAPVQGHEQYF
TRBV12-5	few	TRBJ1-5	TRBD1	TGTGCTAGCGGACGACAGGGCCGGGAGCCCCAGCATTTT	CASGRQGREPQHF
TRBV30	few	TRBJ2-3	TRBD1	TGTGCCTGGAGTGTGGGGACAGGGACTAGCACAGATACGCAGTATTTT	CAWSVGTGTSTDTQYF
TRBV10-3	many	TRBJ2-7	NA	TGTGCCATCAGTGAAGAGAAGGACTACGAGCAGTACTTC	CAISEEKDYEQYF
TRBV5-1	NA	TRBJ1-6	NA	TGCGCCAGCAGCGGGGGACGGACTCTTCCCCTCCACTTT	CASSGGRTLPLHF
TRBV2	NA	TRBJ2-1	TRBD2	TGTGCCAGCAGTGAATTGGCTAGCGGGAACTACAATGAGCAGTTCTTC	CASSELASGNYNEQFF
TRBV5-1	many	TRBJ2-7	TRBD1	TGCGCCAGCAGCTTTGCCCCGGGACAGGGGACTTACGAGCAGTACTTC	CASSFAPGQGTYEQYF
TRBV12-3/TRBV12-4	few	TRBJ1-6	NA	TGTGCCAGCACCCTTTCGGGACGGAATAATTCACCCCTCCACTTT	CASTLSGRNNSPLHF
TRBV7-3	few	TRBJ1-4	NA	TGTGCCAGCACCGAGTCCGGGACAAATGAAAAACTGTTTTTT	CASTESGTNEKLFF
TRBV2	few	TRBJ2-1	TRBD2	TGTGCCAGCTTCCATCCGGGGGGGTCCGCTTACAATGAGCAGTTCTTC	CASFHPGGSAYNEQFF
TRBV10-3	NA	TRBJ2-7	TRBD2	TGTGCCCTTAGCGGGGGGGCCTTTTACGAGCAGTACTTC	CALSGGAFYEQYF
TRBV6-5	NA	TRBJ2-3	NA	TGTGCCAGCAGTTTCGATCCGTTGACAGATACGCAGTATTTT	CASSFDPLTDTQYF
TRBV12-5	NA	TRBJ2-1	TRBD2	TGTGCTAGTGGTTTGTACACTAGCGGGAATGAGCAGTTCTTC	CASGLYTSGNEQFF
TRBV28	few	TRBJ2-1	NA	TGTGCCAGCAGTTTAATCCGGGACCCCCAGTCCTACAATGAGCAGTTCTTC	CASSLIRDPQSYNEQFF
TRBV6-1	many	TRBJ2-3	NA	TGTGCCAGCAGTGATAGAGCGGGTTCCCGCACAGATACGCAGTATTTT	CASSDRAGSRTDTQYF
TRBV20-1	many	TRBJ2-3	NA	TGCAGTGCTAGACTCGGGACGATGGGCACAGATACGCAGTATTTT	CSARLGTMGTDTQYF
TRBV29-1	NA	TRBJ2-1	TRBD2	TGCAGCGCTAGCGGGGCCGACGGCAATGAGCAGTTCTTC	CSASGADGNEQFF
TRBV6-2/TRBV6-3	NA	TRBJ1-1	NA	TGTGCCAGCAGTTACTCGGTAGGGACCGCGTTCTTT	CASSYSVGTAFF
TRBV15	few	TRBJ1-1	NA	TGTGCCACCAGCAGAGATCTTTGGGGATCCACTGAAGCTTTCTTT	CATSRDLWGSTEAFF
TRBV11-2	few	TRBJ2-1	NA	TGTGCCAGCACTACGGGTGAGGGCCTCTACAATGAGCAGTTCTTC	CASTTGEGLYNEQFF
TRBV7-2	NA	TRBJ2-7	NA	TGTGCCAGCAGCTTTCAACCTAGGGTCTACGAGCAGTACTTC	CASSFQPRVYEQYF
TRBV5-1	few	TRBJ2-7	NA	TGCGCCAGCAGCTTGGGGCAGGGGGGAATCTACGAGCAGTACTTC	CASSLGQGGIYEQYF
TRBV21-1	NA	TRBJ1-5	NA	TGTGCCAGCAGCAAAGGGGGGCGGGACAGGGAAAATCAGCCCCAGCATTTT	CASSKGGRDRENQPQHF
TRBV7-2	NA	TRBJ1-5	TRBD1	TGTGCCAGCAGCTTAGTTTCAGGGGGTGACCAGCCCCAGCATTTT	CASSLVSGGDQPQHF
TRBV6-1	NA	TRBJ2-2	NA	TGTGCCAGCAGGGACCCGACGACTTCCACCGGGGAGCTGTTTTTT	CASRDPTTSTGELFF
TRBV5-1	few	TRBJ2-7	NA	TGCGCCAGCAGCTTGGAACTAGCCCACTACGAGCAGTACTTC	CASSLELAHYEQYF
TRBV6-5	NA	TRBJ2-5	NA	TGTGCCAGCAGTCCAGGACGTAAATATGAGACCCAGTACTTC	CASSPGRKYETQYF
TRBV27	many	TRBJ2-7	NA	TGTGCCAGCAGTTTAAACCCCCAGCCAGCCTCCTACGAGCAGTACTTC	CASSLNPQPASYEQYF
TRBV3-1	NA	TRBJ1-2	TRBD1	TGTGCCAGCAGCCTAAGACAGGGCGTTGGCTACACCTTC	CASSLRQGVGYTF
TRBV5-1	few	TRBJ2-7	NA	TGCGCCAGCAGCTTTGGCGGGCAGAAAGGCTACGAGCAGTACTTC	CASSFGGQKGYEQYF
TRBV4-1	few	TRBJ2-7	TRBD2	TGCGCCAGCAGCTCCGGGACTAGCGGAAATGTTGTCTCCTACGAGCAGTACTTC	CASSSGTSGNVVSYEQYF
TRBV7-9	few	TRBJ2-7	NA	TGTGCCAGCAGCCAACGGACCACAAGCTACGAGCAGTACTTC	CASSQRTTSYEQYF
TRBV20-1	few	TRBJ2-7	NA	TGCAGTGCCGTTGGAAGGGACACCCACGAGCAGTACTTC	CSAVGRDTHEQYF
TRBV7-3	few	TRBJ2-2	TRBD2	TGTGCCAGCAGCCAGCGGGGGAGGGACACCGGGGAGCTGTTTTTT	CASSQRGRDTGELFF
TRBV7-9	few	TRBJ1-4	NA	TGTGCCAGTAGCTTTTTCAGGGATAATGAAAAACTGTTTTTT	CASSFFRDNEKLFF
TRBV10-3	NA	TRBJ2-3	NA	TGTGCCCTCAGTGTAGAAGGAGGACCAGATACGCAGTATTTT	CALSVEGGPDTQYF
TRBV5-8	NA	TRBJ1-1	NA	TGTGCCAGCAGCTCCCACGGGACGGGGAACACTGAAGCTTTCTTT	CASSSHGTGNTEAFF
TRBV12-3/TRBV12-4	many	TRBJ1-5	NA	TGTGCCAGCAGTTTCGACGGCAATCAGCCCCAGCATTTT	CASSFDGNQPQHF
TRBV15	many	TRBJ2-7	NA	TGTGCCACCAGCAAAGGGGGACTCTACGAGCAGTACTTC	CATSKGGLYEQYF
TRBV5-6	NA	TRBJ2-3	NA	TGTGCCAGCAGCTTGGGATCGAGCAGGGATCAGCCCCAGTATTTT	CASSLGSSRDQPQYF
TRBV20-1	NA	TRBJ2-3	NA	TGCAGTGCTAGAAGTCAGGGTCACGATACGCAGTATTTT	CSARSQGHDTQYF
TRBV7-2	NA	TRBJ2-1	TRBD2	TGTGCCAGCAGCTTAGGGACTAGCGGGGGGGTGGATGAGCAGTTCTTC	CASSLGTSGGVDEQFF